The 22 T cell receptor beta chains below were found in one sample sequenced in a study of Ad26.COV2.S vaccination and SARS-CoV-2 variants. Measured with immunoSEQ multiplex PCR; TCRdb has only the in-frame clones, and not every one. The top ten hold more than 1.5% of the sample, which has around 450,000 clones, 80% to 90% seen once. The treatment: some 20 received Ad26.COV2.S at low or high dose, single or two shots; about five received placebo; per-sample allocation not given. Sampling was performed 63 days after the first vaccine or placebo injection. The sample in question was peripheral blood, obtained in a trial of Ad26.COV2.S vaccine versus placebo. Receptors were obtained from a person between 18 and 59 years old who received the Ad26.COV2.S COVID-19 vaccine or a placebo.

The chain is built from TRBV11-3 and TRBJ2-1; 7 nucleotides agree with TRBD1. Germline CDR1 SGHNT, CDR2 YENEEA. This CDR3 is 15 amino acids long. V trimming: 1 base; J trimming: 5 bases; junction bases outside the gene matches: 5. CDR3 residues: CASSLAGTVDNEQFF. DNA of the CDR3: TGTGCCAGCAGCTTAGCCGGGACAGTGGACAATGAGCAGTTCTTC.

The V and J genes are TRBV7-2 and TRBJ2-7, with 11 bases lining up with TRBD2. The CDR3 totals 16 residues. The ends lost 4 bases at V and 5 bases at J; junction bases unmatched: 10. Germline CDR1 SGHTA, CDR2 FQGNSA. The DNA of the CDR3 is TGTGCCAGCAGCTCAAACCTAGCGGGGGGCTTCCACGAGCAGTACTTC. Encoded protein: CASSSNLAGGFHEQYF.

The chain carries TRBV13 and TRBJ1-2, with 9 nucleotides matching TRBD1. Per germline, CDR1 PRHDT and CDR2 FYEKMQ (reference sequence). This CDR3 is built from 14 residues. Unmatched junction bases numbered 4, after V lost 4 bases and J lost 4 bases. CDR3 protein: CASSSGQGSYGYTF. In nucleotides, the CDR3 is TGTGCCAGCAGCTCGGGACAGGGAAGCTATGGCTACACCTTC.

The V and J genes are TRBV11-3 and TRBJ2-1; perhaps TRBD2 as D (7 bases). The germline V gene encodes CDR1 SGHNT and CDR2 YENEEA. The CDR3 is 16 amino acids. V shed 4 bases and J shed 0 bases, with 13 bases lying between them. In nucleotides, the CDR3 is TGTGCCAGCAGCTCCCGGGGGGCGAGCTCCTACAATGAGCAGTTCTTC. Translated, it gives CASSSRGASSYNEQFF.

The chain is built from TRBV7-6 and TRBJ1-6, with 9 bases lining up with TRBD1. Per germline, CDR1 SGHVS and CDR2 FNYEAQ. The CDR3 has 16 amino acids. V gave up 1 base and J gave up 7 bases; unmatched junction bases: 5. CDR3 nucleotide sequence: TGTGCCAGCAGCTTAGAAGGACAGGGGATCAATTCACCCCTCCACTTT. Protein product: CASSLEGQGINSPLHF.

J is TRBJ2-7 and V is TRBV4-1, with D perhaps matching TRBD1 (6 bases). V shed 1 base and J shed 6 bases, with 10 bases lying between them. The CDR3 is 13 residues long. Germline-derived CDR1 and CDR2 are MGHRA and YSYEKL. The DNA of the CDR3 is TGCGCCAGCAGCCAAGGGGGGCATCTCGAGCAGTACTTC. Amino acid sequence: CASSQGGHLEQYF.

The chain uses TRBV11-2 and TRBJ1-1, with D unresolved. Deletions cut 4 bases from V and 8 bases from J, with 17 bases between. The CDR3 covers 14 residues. Germline CDR1 and CDR2: SGHAT and FQNNGV. The CDR3: CASSSHNSRLEAFF. CDR3 DNA sequence: TGTGCCAGCAGCTCACACAACAGTCGTCTAGAAGCTTTCTTT. The whole variable domain, filled in from reference TRBV11-2 and TRBJ1-1, reads EAGVAQSPRYKIIEKRQSVAFWCNPISGHATLYWYQQILGQGPKLLIQFQNNGVVDDSQLPKDRFSAERLKGVDSTLKIQPAKLEDSAVYLCASSSHNSRLEAFFGQGTRLTVV.

The chain links TRBV28 to TRBJ2-7; D is perhaps TRBD1 (7 bases). Per the germline V gene, CDR1 is MDHEN and CDR2 is SYDVKM. The CDR3 runs to 14 residues. V shed 2 bases and J shed 0 bases, with 8 bases lying between them. CDR3 in DNA: TGTGCCAGCAGTTTACAGGGGGGCTCCTACGAGCAGTACTTC. This encodes CASSLQGGSYEQYF.

The chain employs TRBV5-6 and TRBJ2-7; D is perhaps TRBD2 (5 bases). The length of the CDR3 is 14 residues. Trimming took 0 bases from V and 2 from J, leaving 9 bases between them. Germline loops: CDR1 SGHDT, CDR2 YYEEEE. The CDR3 is CASSLVGGPYEQYF. In nucleotides, the CDR3 is TGTGCCAGCAGCTTGGTTGGAGGCCCCTACGAGCAGTACTTC.

J is TRBJ1-1 and V is TRBV4-3, with no clear D. In germline, CDR1 is LGHNA, CDR2 YSLEER. The V end lost 2 bases, the J end lost 1 base, and 11 bases lay between the germline ends. The CDR3 extends over 15 amino acids. The CDR3 protein is CASSQFSSTNTEAFF. The CDR3 bases are TGCGCCAGCAGCCAATTCTCAAGCACGAACACTGAAGCTTTCTTT.

About this clone itself: Other DNA sequences within the sample encode an identical CDR3. The rearrangement joins TRBV5-1 to TRBJ2-1; D unclear. The CDR3 runs to 11 residues. V was clipped by 0 bases and J by 9 bases, with 4 bases between them. Germline V gives CDR1 SGHRS, CDR2 YFSETQ. DNA of the CDR3: TGCGCCAGCAGCTTGGAAGGTGAGCAGTTCTTC. It codes for CASSLEGEQFF.

The genes are TRBV14 and TRBJ2-5, with TRBD2 matching over 8 bases. Germline CDR1 is SGHDN and CDR2 is FVKESK. With V trimmed by 1 base and J by 4 bases, 11 bases remained unmatched. There are 17 residues in the CDR3. CDR3 amino acids: CASSQGVWSGGGETQYF. CDR3 DNA: TGTGCCAGCAGCCAAGGGGTATGGAGCGGGGGAGGAGAGACCCAGTACTTC. The whole variable domain, remainder taken from reference TRBV14 and TRBJ2-5, is EAGVTQFPSHSVIEKGQTVTLRCDPISGHDNLYWYRRVMGKEIKFLLHFVKESKQDESGMPNNRFLAERTGGTYSTLKVQPAELEDSGVYFCASSQGVWSGGGETQYFGPGTRLLVL.

This chain links TRBV7-2 with TRBJ2-7; a weak D match, TRBD1 (6 bases). Germline assignment: CDR1 SGHTA and CDR2 FQGNSA. The CDR3 covers 15 residues. Trimming shortened V by 2 bases and J by 0 bases, and 11 bases separated the two germline ends. In DNA form, the CDR3 reads TGTGCCAGCAGCTTAAGAGAGGACAGCTCCTACGAGCAGTACTTC. This sequence encodes CASSLREDSSYEQYF.

The rearrangement joins TRBV7-2 to TRBJ1-6; D gene unclear. Trimming removed 0 bases from V and 8 bases from J, with 11 bases in between. The CDR3 is 15 residues long. CDR1 is SGHTA, CDR2 FQGNSA, per germline. Here the CDR3 DNA reads TGTGCCAGCAGCTTAGCAGGGAGCGGTTATTCACCCCTCCACTTT. Residues: CASSLAGSGYSPLHF. Complete variable domain (other parts from reference TRBV7-2 and TRBJ1-6): GAGVSQSPSNKVTEKGKDVELRCDPISGHTALYWYRQSLGQGLEFLIYFQGNSAPDKSGLPSDRFSAERTGGSVSTLTIQRTQQEDSAVYLCASSLAGSGYSPLHFGNGTRLTVT.

The chain links TRBV2 to TRBJ2-7; 7 nucleotides agree with TRBD1. V lost 6 bases, J lost 3 bases, and 5 bases stayed unmatched. Germline V CDR1 and CDR2: SNHLY, FYNNEI. The CDR3 covers 13 residues. CDR3 bases: TGTGCCAGCAGCCAAAGACAGGGCTACGAGCAGTACTTC. It specifies CASSQRQGYEQYF.

As DNA, the CDR3 is TGTGCCAGCAGTGAAACCCTAGCGGGAGCCAATGAGCAGTTCTTC. Translation gives CASSETLAGANEQFF. The rearrangement uses TRBV6-1 and TRBJ2-1, with 10 bases that match TRBD2. This CDR3 spans 15 amino acids. The germline V gene encodes CDR1 MNHNS and CDR2 SASEGT. J was trimmed by 6 bases and V by 2 bases; bases with no gene match: 4.

This clone appeared a single time. The chain joins TRBV7-2 to TRBJ1-2; no clear D gene. The CDR3 contains 14 residues. The V and J ends lost 5 bases and 4 bases respectively, with 14 bases between them. In germline, CDR1 is SGHTA, CDR2 FQGNSA. CDR3: CASSGRGSGYGYTF. CDR3 sequence (DNA): TGTGCCAGCAGCGGAAGAGGAAGCGGCTATGGCTACACCTTC.

The chain is built from TRBV7-2 and TRBJ2-4, with D maybe TRBD2 (6 bases). This CDR3 has 16 residues. In germline, CDR1 is SGHTA, CDR2 FQGNSA. V lost 7 bases, J lost 0 bases, and 16 bases lay in between. In DNA form, the CDR3 reads TGTGCCAGCACCTCCCAGCCGGGGGTAGCCAAAAACATTCAGTACTTC. Protein product: CASTSQPGVAKNIQYF.

This chain connects TRBV11-2 to TRBJ2-2; no definite D call. CDR3 length equals 14 residues. The V end was cut by 0 bases, the J end by 7 bases, with 9 bases between. In germline, CDR1 is SGHAT, CDR2 FQNNGV. CDR3 in DNA: TGTGCCAGCAGCTTAGAGTACGTCAACGGGGAGCTGTTTTTT. Translated, it gives CASSLEYVNGELFF.

The V call is TRBV4-1, the J call TRBJ2-3; 7 nucleotides align to TRBD2. V lost 1 base to trimming and J lost 0 bases; unmatched junction nucleotides: 4. Germline CDR1 reads MGHRA; CDR2 reads YSYEKL. The CDR3 spans 16 residues. This CDR3 is CASSQAGGGSTDTQYF. The CDR3 DNA sequence: TGCGCCAGCAGCCAAGCGGGGGGTGGTAGCACAGATACGCAGTATTTT.

The J gene is TRBJ1-1, the V gene TRBV6-1; D remains ambiguous. The CDR3 has 13 residues. The germline V gene has CDR1 MNHNS and CDR2 SASEGT. The V end lost 2 bases, the J end lost 7 bases, and 11 bases lay between the germline ends. In DNA form, the CDR3 reads TGTGCCAGCAGTGAAATGGTTGTTGGTGAAGCTTTCTTT. Its protein product is CASSEMVVGEAFF.

V and J are TRBV5-1 and TRBJ1-4; TRBD1 matches at 7 bases. The junction had 12 bases not matched to a gene; V was cut back by 4 bases and J by 3 bases. Per germline, CDR1 SGHRS and CDR2 YFSETQ. This CDR3 is 17 amino acids long. The CDR3 sequence: CASSPIDRAGANEKLFF. As DNA, the CDR3 is TGCGCCAGCAGCCCCATAGACAGGGCCGGGGCTAATGAAAAACTGTTTTTT.